The next 2 T cell receptor beta chains were all read from a single sample in a study of early T cells in non-severe SARS-CoV-2 infection. A single record per CDR3 protein comes from TCRdb applying MiXCR to the 5' RACE reads. The sample lists 30,000 to 40,000 distinct CDR3 sequences, 3.5% to 5% seen once, with 5.5% to 6% in the top ten. Sequenced: whole blood. Receptors were obtained from an adult who was a healthcare worker with PCR-confirmed SARS-CoV-2 infection or an uninfected control (not recorded which).

This clonotype was counted many times. V usage is TRBV28 and J usage is TRBJ2-7; D is unclear. CDR1 and CDR2 from the germline V gene are MDHEN and SYDVKM. The V gene lost 5 bases and the J gene lost 4 bases, with 12 bases spanning the gap. This CDR3 region has 13 residues. This CDR3 is CASSHNPRYEQYF. CDR3 coding DNA: TGTGCCAGCAGTCACAACCCAAGGTACGAGCAGTACTTC.

At least ten counts were recorded for this clonotype. Sequence at one end of the junction differs from germline and may be a read error. This chain links TRBV20-1 with TRBJ1-5, with TRBD1 matching 10 bases. The CDR3 totals 14 residues. Germline values: CDR1 DFQATT, CDR2 SNEGSKA (reference sequence). The CDR3 bases are TGCAGTGCTAGTGGGGACAGGGGCAAACAGCCCCAGCATTTT. Its translation is CSASGDRGKQPQHF.